This T cell receptor beta chain came from a study of T cells in Graves' hyperthyroidism and ophthalmopathy. This clonotype was recorded at least ten times. Its matching antigen is unknown. The PBMCs studied were ones that came from 10 ml fresh peripheral blood. Germline V gives CDR1 SEHNR, CDR2 FQNEAQ (reference sequence). J was trimmed by 4 bases and V by 5 bases; bases with no gene match: 7. The CDR3 extends over 14 amino acids. TCR beta CDR3 regions were amplified from RNA. Initially, a first-round RT-PCR of the TCR CDR3 employed the HTBI primer set. One entry per CDR3 protein results from TCRdb running MiXCR on the multiplex PCR reads. The sample comprises 600,000 or so distinct CDR3 sequences, 14% of which are singletons, and around 12% rests with the top ten. Study findings and constraints: Most clonotypes expanded in the thyroid (above 0.001) were also present in blood. Ophthalmopathy, which appeared later, was predicted by the model a median approximately 6.7 months before onset.

This chain uses TRBV7-9 with TRBJ1-1, with 7 bases identical to TRBD1. Sequencing was carried out using blood. The clonotype originates from a woman aged 45 to 65 with Graves' ophthalmopathy. The CDR3 bases are TGTGCCAGCAGCGCGGGACAGTTAAGCACTGAAGCTTTCTTT. Translating it yields CASSAGQLSTEAFF.